Listed here are 32 T cell receptor beta chains from one sample, sequenced in a study of blood T cell repertoires in COVID-19. The method was immunoSEQ multiplex PCR; TCRdb's version includes in-frame clones alone and lacks a portion of them. The sample carries approximately 200,000 clones, roughly nine tenths recorded once. The sample comprised peripheral blood. The receptors originated from a man in his 70s with active or convalescent COVID-19.

The chain recombines TRBV29-1 with TRBJ2-5; a weak D match, TRBD2 (5 bases). V was pared by 7 bases and J by 5 bases, with 14 bases between. The CDR3 spans 12 residues. Germline CDR1 and CDR2: SQVTM and ANQGSEA. The CDR3 coding sequence is TGCAGCGGTCGTCGAGGGAGCGAGACCCAGTACTTC. It codes for CSGRRGSETQYF.

This sequence joins TRBV5-1 and TRBJ2-1; 9 bases fit TRBD2. The CDR3 is made up of 15 amino acids. The V and J ends lost 4 bases and 9 bases, in that order; junction bases with no gene match: 11. Germline V gene lookup returns CDR1 SGHRS and CDR2 YFSETQ. This CDR3 is CASSMTSGFSGEQFF. The CDR3 nucleotides are TGCGCCAGCAGCATGACTAGCGGATTCTCAGGTGAGCAGTTCTTC.

This rearrangement joins TRBV19 to TRBJ2-2; 8 bases are a match to TRBD1. This CDR3 is built from 15 residues. The junction had 5 bases not matched to a gene; V was cut back by 6 bases and J by 2 bases. Per germline, CDR1 LNHDA and CDR2 SQIVND (reference sequence). The CDR3 spells CASRKTGANTGELFF. The CDR3 DNA reads as TGTGCCAGTAGAAAGACAGGGGCCAACACCGGGGAGCTGTTTTTT.

The J gene is TRBJ1-2, the V gene TRBV28; a weak D match, TRBD1 (5 bases). CDR1 and CDR2 (germline): MDHEN, SYDVKM. This CDR3 region has 14 residues. The ends were cut back, 3 bases at V and 7 bases at J, with 15 bases in the middle. Here the CDR3 reads CASSFGQGLGGYTF. The CDR3, as DNA: TGTGCCAGCAGTTTCGGTCAGGGTCTGGGTGGCTACACCTTC.

The chain has TRBV5-1 and TRBJ2-7; 7 bases map to TRBD1. The CDR3 runs to 14 residues. Per germline, CDR1 SGHRS and CDR2 YFSETQ. V was clipped by 0 bases and J by 4 bases; unmatched bases: 4. CDR3 residues: CASSLGGTAYEQYF. The CDR3 coding sequence is TGCGCCAGCAGCTTGGGGGGGACAGCATACGAGCAGTACTTC. The variable domain in full, completed from reference TRBV5-1 and TRBJ2-7, reads KAGVTQTPRYLIKTRGQQVTLSCSPISGHRSVSWYQQTPGQGLQFLFEYFSETQRNKGNFPGRFSGRQFSNSRSEMNVSTLELGDSALYLCASSLGGTAYEQYFGPGTRLTVT.

The chain uses TRBV28 and TRBJ2-5, with TRBD2 matching 7 bases. V lost 3 bases to trimming and J lost 7 bases; unmatched junction nucleotides: 5. This CDR3 has 13 amino acids. Looked up from germline, CDR1 is MDHEN and CDR2 is SYDVKM. The CDR3 sequence: CASSFGGGGTQYF. The CDR3 DNA is TGTGCCAGCAGTTTTGGGGGGGGTGGGACCCAGTACTTC.

The genes are TRBV29-1 and TRBJ2-2; 12 nucleotides line up with TRBD2. This CDR3 has 15 amino acids. J gave up 6 bases and V 7 bases, and 9 bases lay outside the gene matches. CDR1 and CDR2 from the germline V gene are SQVTM and ANQGSEA. The CDR3 DNA follows: TGCAGCGCCCAGTGGGGACTAGCGGGTTCCGGGGAGCTGTTTTTT. Its translation: CSAQWGLAGSGELFF.

The rearrangement links TRBV5-1 to TRBJ2-5, with 8 bases lining up with TRBD2. CDR3 length: 14 residues. V shed 4 bases and J 2 bases; nucleotides not matched to a gene: 4. The V gene's germline CDR1 is SGHRS and CDR2 YFSETQ. CDR3 region: CASSPGLDQETQYF. DNA of the CDR3: TGCGCCAGCAGCCCGGGACTAGATCAAGAGACCCAGTACTTC.

Only one count was recorded for this clone. The V call is TRBV18, the J call TRBJ2-2; tentative D call: TRBD1 (6 bases). This CDR3 has 15 amino acids. The V end was cut by 3 bases, the J end by 0 bases, with 8 bases between. The germline V gene encodes CDR1 KGHSH and CDR2 LQKENI. Written as DNA, the CDR3 is TGTGCCAGCTCACCCAGGGGCCCGAACACCGGGGAGCTGTTTTTT. This encodes CASSPRGPNTGELFF.

CDR3 nucleotide sequence: TGTGCCAGCAGCGTAGCCGTGACCGGGGAGCTGTTTTTT. It yields the protein CASSVAVTGELFF. J is TRBJ2-2 and V is TRBV9; no firm D call. Germline V gives CDR1 SGDLS, CDR2 YYNGEE. V lost 0 bases to trimming and J lost 5 bases, with 5 bases between them. CDR3 length equals 13 residues.

This clone showed up just once. The chain has TRBV27 and TRBJ2-7; TRBD2 matches 12 bases. This CDR3 contains 14 residues. The germline V gene has CDR1 MNHEY and CDR2 SMNVEV (reference sequence). V dropped 3 bases and J dropped 7; count of bases not matched to a gene: 4. The CDR3 reads CASSLTSGRTEQYF. Here the CDR3 DNA reads TGTGCCAGCAGTTTGACTAGCGGGAGAACGGAGCAGTACTTC.

This clone has only one observation. The CDR3 DNA is TGCAGTGCTAGTATTGCGGGACTATCCTACAATGAGCAGTTCTTC. Its translation is CSASIAGLSYNEQFF. The genes are TRBV20-1 and TRBJ2-1; 7 bases fit TRBD2. Germline V CDR1 and CDR2: DFQATT, SNEGSKA (reference sequence). V dropped 3 bases and J dropped 1; count of bases not matched to a gene: 6. This CDR3 is 15 amino acids long.

The chain uses TRBV5-4 and TRBJ2-3; TRBD2 is a possible D gene (5 bases). V dropped 0 bases and J dropped 4 bases, with 9 bases sitting between them. Germline-derived CDR1 and CDR2 are SGHNT and YYREEE (reference sequence). This CDR3 is built from 14 residues. The CDR3 spells CASSLALAPDTQYF. The DNA of the CDR3 is TGTGCCAGCAGCTTGGCCCTAGCCCCAGATACGCAGTATTTT.

The CDR3 bases are TGTGCCAGCAGCCCGGACAGGCCAAGTCAGTTCTTC. This translates into CASSPDRPSQFF. The rearrangement links TRBV7-2 to TRBJ2-1; 7 bases map to TRBD1. J lost 13 bases, V lost 5 bases, and 8 bases had no gene match. The CDR3 consists of 12 residues. Germline-derived CDR1 and CDR2 are SGHTA and FQGNSA.

V is TRBV28 and J is TRBJ2-5; TRBD2 matches 7 bases. This CDR3 region has 15 residues. Germline CDR1 MDHEN, CDR2 SYDVKM. With V trimmed by 3 bases and J by 5 bases, 9 bases remained unmatched. The CDR3 region has the DNA TGTGCCAGCAGTTTCCAGGGAGGGGCAAGGGAGACCCAGTACTTC. This translates into CASSFQGGARETQYF.

The CDR3 spells CASSSGGGSPLHF. CDR3 in DNA: TGTGCCAGCAGTTCCGGGGGAGGTTCACCCCTCCACTTT. This chain joins TRBV11-3 and TRBJ1-6; possible D gene TRBD1, 5 bases. CDR3 size: 13 residues. V lost 6 bases to trimming and J lost 9 bases, with 12 bases between them. Germline V CDR1 and CDR2: SGHNT, YENEEA.

V is TRBV15 and J is TRBJ2-7, with 9 bases lining up with TRBD1. There are 15 residues in the CDR3. From germline, CDR1 is LNHNV and CDR2 YYDKDF (reference sequence). The junction had 7 bases not matched to a gene; V was cut back by 4 bases and J by 3 bases. CDR3 in amino acids: CATSNGQGTIYEQYF. As DNA, the CDR3 is TGTGCCACCAGCAATGGACAGGGGACGATCTACGAGCAGTACTTC.

This chain uses TRBV19 with TRBJ2-7; 11 bases are a match to TRBD2. This CDR3 is built from 14 residues. Germline trimming cut 6 bases from V and 4 bases from J; bases unmatched to any gene: 5. Germline V CDR1 and CDR2: LNHDA, SQIVND (reference sequence). CDR3 in amino acids: CASRRRLAGYEQYF. CDR3 DNA: TGTGCCAGTAGGCGTCGACTAGCGGGATACGAGCAGTACTTC.

The V and J genes are TRBV4-2 and TRBJ1-1; D is unresolved. Deletions cut 4 bases from V and 1 base from J, with 7 bases between. Germline V lookup: CDR1 LGHNA, CDR2 YNFKEQ. This CDR3 spans 13 amino acids. DNA of the CDR3: TGTGCCAGCAGCCCAAACACGAACACTGAAGCTTTCTTT. Its protein product is CASSPNTNTEAFF.

This clone occurred once. This chain links TRBV4-3 with TRBJ2-7, with D possibly matching TRBD1 (6 bases). Trimming took off 4 bases at V and 6 bases at J, with 19 bases between the two ends. Germline CDR1 is LGHNA and CDR2 is YSLEER. The CDR3 sequence is 15 residues long. The CDR3 bases are TGCGCCAGCAGCCGCGTAACAGGGCCGGAGGCCGAGCAGTACTTC. Protein: CASSRVTGPEAEQYF.

This rearrangement joins TRBV10-3 to TRBJ2-5, with TRBD2 matching 8 bases. V lost 8 bases to trimming and J lost 2 bases; unmatched junction nucleotides: 16. Germline V gives CDR1 ENHRY, CDR2 SYGVKD. CDR3 length: 17 amino acids. CDR3 DNA: TGTGCCATCTCCTCCGGGGGGGGGCTAGCGGAGCAAGAGACCCAGTACTTC. Encoded protein: CAISSGGGLAEQETQYF.

The chain recombines TRBV20-1 with TRBJ2-1; 8 bases are shared with TRBD2. V lost 3 bases to trimming and J lost 6 bases; unmatched junction nucleotides: 7. CDR1 and CDR2 from the germline V gene are DFQATT and SNEGSKA (reference sequence). CDR3 size: 14 residues. The CDR3 nucleotides are TGCAGTGCTAGTACGGGGGGGCGCGGCAATGAGCAGTTCTTC. This translates into CSASTGGRGNEQFF.

A note on this clone: Compared with germline, one end of the junction differs, possibly owing to a read error. The chain recombines TRBV20-1 with TRBJ1-1; D unclear. CDR1 is DFQATT and CDR2 is SNEGSKA in the germline V gene (reference sequence). The CDR3 has 9 amino acids. The CDR3 sequence is CSAEPSLAF. For the CDR3, the DNA is TGCAGTGCCGAACCCTCCCTAGCTTTT.

The chain has TRBV6-5 and TRBJ1-2, with TRBD1 identical over 10 bases. This CDR3 contains 16 residues. Per the germline V gene, CDR1 is MNHEY and CDR2 is SVGAGI. J gave up 4 bases and V 2 bases, and 7 bases lay outside the gene matches. CDR3 region: CASSYVRTGGGYGYTF. CDR3 coding DNA: TGTGCCAGCAGTTACGTTCGGACAGGGGGAGGCTATGGCTACACCTTC.

On this clone: Other DNA sequences in this sample translate to the same CDR3. The chain has TRBV19 and TRBJ1-5; the match to TRBD1 covers 7 bases. This CDR3 comprises 14 residues. Germline CDR1 is LNHDA and CDR2 is SQIVND (reference sequence). The V segment lost 6 bases and the J segment 0 bases; nucleotides outside the gene matches: 2. The CDR3 nucleotides read TGTGCCAGTAGCGACAGGGATAGCAATCAGCCCCAGCATTTT. It translates to CASSDRDSNQPQHF.

The rearrangement links TRBV19 to TRBJ2-1; 7 nucleotides agree with TRBD1. Germline V CDR1 and CDR2: LNHDA, SQIVND (reference sequence). CDR3 length: 15 residues. Trimming cost V 6 bases and J 4 bases; bases outside gene matches: 9. CDR3 residues: CASSIRGTVYNEQFF. CDR3 DNA: TGTGCCAGTAGCATAAGGGGGACAGTTTACAATGAGCAGTTCTTC. The variable domain in full, with the rest retrieved from reference TRBV19 and TRBJ2-1, is DGGITQSPKYLFRKEGQNVTLSCEQNLNHDAMYWYRQDPGQGLRLIYYSQIVNDFQKGDIAEGYSVSREKKESFPLTVTSAQKNPTAFYLCASSIRGTVYNEQFFGPGTRLTVL.

The chain recombines TRBV2 with TRBJ2-3; 9 bases agree with TRBD1. The CDR3 loop spans 15 amino acids. With V trimmed by 6 bases and J by 6 bases, 10 bases remained unmatched. From germline, CDR1 is SNHLY and CDR2 FYNNEI. The CDR3 region has the DNA TGTGCCAGCAGGCCGGGACAGGGATTCGGCGATACGCAGTATTTT. The encoded protein is CASRPGQGFGDTQYF. Variable domain in full (rest from reference TRBV2 and TRBJ2-3): EPEVTQTPSHQVTQMGQEVILRCVPISNHLYFYWYRQILGQKVEFLVSFYNNEISEKSEIFDDQFSVERPDGSNFTLKIRSTKLEDSAMYFCASRPGQGFGDTQYFGPGTRLTVL.

This chain connects TRBV7-2 to TRBJ1-2; 9 positions match TRBD1. Germline CDR1 SGHTA, CDR2 FQGNSA. V lost 1 base to trimming and J lost 7 bases; unmatched junction nucleotides: 7. This CDR3 spans 15 amino acids. The CDR3 sequence is CASSLVRGTGSGYTF. CDR3 DNA sequence: TGTGCCAGCAGCTTAGTTAGGGGGACAGGGTCTGGCTACACCTTC.

V gene TRBV11-3 combines with J gene TRBJ1-6, with TRBD1 as a possible D gene (6 bases). The germline gives CDR1 SGHNT, CDR2 YENEEA. Trimming removed 3 bases from V and 7 bases from J, with 7 bases in between. The CDR3 loop spans 13 amino acids. The CDR3 region is CASSFRGNSPLHF. CDR3 nucleotide sequence: TGTGCCAGCAGCTTTAGGGGGAATTCACCCCTCCACTTT.

J is TRBJ2-7 and V is TRBV30; D possibly corresponds to TRBD2 (6 bases). Germline V gene lookup returns CDR1 GTSNPN and CDR2 SVGIG (reference sequence). V was pared by 5 bases and J by 4 bases, with 15 bases between. The CDR3 length is 13 residues. This CDR3 reads CAWARRGRYEQYF. The DNA for the CDR3 is TGTGCCTGGGCGCGGAGGGGAAGGTACGAGCAGTACTTC.

This chain connects TRBV7-6 to TRBJ2-1; 8 bases fit TRBD2. The V segment lost 2 bases and the J segment 2 bases; nucleotides outside the gene matches: 5. Germline CDR1 SGHVS, CDR2 FNYEAQ. CDR3 length equals 16 residues. CDR3 amino acids: CASSLHRGGPYNEQFF. CDR3 coding DNA: TGTGCCAGCAGCTTACATCGGGGGGGCCCCTACAATGAGCAGTTCTTC.

The V call is TRBV7-8, the J call TRBJ2-1; 9 nucleotides line up with TRBD2. CDR3 length: 16 amino acids. In germline, CDR1 is SGHVS, CDR2 FQNEAQ. J gave up 5 bases and V 1 base, and 6 bases lay outside the gene matches. In nucleotides, the CDR3 is TGTGCCAGCAGCTTAGTCCCTAGCGGGACGCACAATGAGCAGTTCTTC. Protein sequence: CASSLVPSGTHNEQFF.